Listed here are 25 T cell receptor beta chains from one sample, sequenced in a study of cytomegalovirus exposure and HLA in healthy donors. The PCR had 60 Vbeta and 13 Jbeta primers. Libraries were prepared by immunoSEQ multiplex PCR; TCRdb keeps only in-frame clonotypes and omits some of them. The sample lists approximately 110,000 clones, roughly 14% occurring once. The sequenced sample was PBMCs. Receptor source: a woman aged 18-29 years in good health and CMV-seronegative.

V usage is TRBV6-5 and J usage is TRBJ1-5, with D possibly being TRBD1 (5 bases). The CDR3 has 15 amino acids. Germline CDR1 reads MNHEY; CDR2 reads SVGAGI. With 0 bases removed from V and 5 bases from J, the gap between germline ends came to 11 bases. The CDR3 here is CASSYSATGDQPQHF. The CDR3 DNA is TGTGCCAGCAGTTACTCGGCTACAGGAGATCAGCCCCAGCATTTT.

The chain recombines TRBV28 with TRBJ2-5, with TRBD1 identical over 9 bases. CDR1 is MDHEN and CDR2 is SYDVKM in the germline V gene. This CDR3 has 14 amino acids. The ends lost 7 bases at V and 4 bases at J; junction bases unmatched: 7. Here the CDR3 DNA reads TGTGCCAGCACTGGACAGGGGAAGAGAGAGACCCAGTACTTC. It codes for CASTGQGKRETQYF.

This clone was counted a few times. The chain combines TRBV7-9 with TRBJ2-3; no firm D call. The CDR3 extends over 15 amino acids. V dropped 1 base and J dropped 2 bases, with 10 bases sitting between them. CDR1 and CDR2 (germline): SEHNR, FQNEAQ (reference sequence). Here the CDR3 reads CASSLGVPPTDTQYF. For the CDR3, the DNA is TGTGCCAGCAGCTTAGGAGTCCCGCCCACAGATACGCAGTATTTT. The full variable domain, rest sourced from reference TRBV7-9 and TRBJ2-3, is DTGVSQNPRHKITKRGQNVTFRCDPISEHNRLYWYRQTLGQGPEFLTYFQNEAQLEKSRLLSDRFSAERPKGSFSTLEIQRTEQGDSAMYLCASSLGVPPTDTQYFGPGTRLTVL.

The V and J genes are TRBV30 and TRBJ2-1; possibly TRBD2 for D (5 bases). V was trimmed by 1 base and J by 7 bases, leaving 26 bases between them. The CDR3 length is 18 residues. Germline CDR1 and CDR2: GTSNPN and SVGIG (reference sequence). The CDR3 sequence: CAWSGGVGRAPRGNEQFF. CDR3 nucleotides: TGTGCCTGGAGTGGAGGAGTGGGCCGGGCCCCCCGGGGTAATGAGCAGTTCTTC.

This clone has only a few counts. The rearrangement joins TRBV5-1 to TRBJ1-2; D gene ambiguous. V was cut by 4 bases and J by 4 bases, with 11 bases left in between. The CDR3 sequence is 13 residues long. Germline CDR1 SGHRS, CDR2 YFSETQ. The CDR3 DNA sequence: TGCGCCAGCAGCCTGGAGAGTACCTATGGCTACACCTTC. It translates to CASSLESTYGYTF.

This clone was recorded a few times. The chain recombines TRBV27 with TRBJ1-5; 7 bases agree with TRBD1. Trimming removed 0 bases from V and 3 bases from J; junction bases left unmatched: 2. The CDR3 covers 15 residues. CDR1 is MNHEY, CDR2 SMNVEV, per germline (reference sequence). The CDR3 protein is CASSLSGTVNQPQHF. The DNA of the CDR3 is TGTGCCAGCAGTTTATCGGGGACAGTCAATCAGCCCCAGCATTTT.

The chain is built from TRBV27 and TRBJ2-3; the D gene is possibly TRBD2 (7 bases). CDR1 is MNHEY, CDR2 SMNVEV, per germline (reference sequence). CDR3 length: 14 residues. The ends were cut back, 3 bases at V and 6 bases at J, with 13 bases in the middle. The chain's CDR3 is CASSFGRGADTQYF. In DNA form, the CDR3 reads TGTGCCAGCAGTTTCGGTCGGGGGGCGGATACGCAGTATTTT.

The V and J genes are TRBV5-1 and TRBJ2-1, with D maybe TRBD2 (6 bases). Germline CDR1 and CDR2: SGHRS and YFSETQ. V gave up 1 base and J gave up 9 bases, with 8 bases separating them. This CDR3 region has 12 residues. The CDR3 sequence is CASSLTSSEQFF. The CDR3 bases are TGCGCCAGCAGCTTGACTAGCAGTGAGCAGTTCTTC.

The sample holds a few counts of this clone. This chain links TRBV2 with TRBJ2-5; 7 bases are a match to TRBD2. Germline values: CDR1 SNHLY, CDR2 FYNNEI. The CDR3 runs to 12 residues. Trimming removed 8 bases from V and 10 bases from J; junction bases left unmatched: 10. This CDR3 is CASHRLAIVQYF. In nucleotides, the CDR3 is TGTGCCAGCCACCGACTAGCCATCGTCCAGTACTTC.

This chain connects TRBV5-5 to TRBJ1-2; perhaps TRBD1 as D (6 bases). Trimming removed 3 bases from V and 6 bases from J, with 27 bases in between. The CDR3 is 18 residues long. Germline V gene sequence: CDR1 SGHKS, CDR2 YYEKEE (reference sequence). CDR3 sequence reads: CASSYTPGRADRTDGYTF. CDR3 DNA sequence: TGTGCCAGCAGCTACACCCCTGGCCGCGCCGACAGGACGGATGGCTACACCTTC.

The chain carries TRBV28 and TRBJ2-3, with 7 bases that match TRBD1. Germline V CDR1 and CDR2: MDHEN, SYDVKM. The CDR3 loop spans 15 amino acids. Germline trimming cut 6 bases from V and 0 bases from J; bases unmatched to any gene: 6. CDR3: CASRAPGQSTDTQYF. In DNA form, the CDR3 reads TGTGCCAGCAGGGCTCCGGGACAGAGCACAGATACGCAGTATTTT.

The chain couples TRBV4-3 to TRBJ2-7; maybe TRBD1 (5 bases). Trimming took off 5 bases at V and 4 bases at J, with 12 bases between the two ends. CDR3 length: 13 amino acids. CDR1 is LGHNA, CDR2 YSLEER, per germline. The CDR3 DNA follows: TGCGCCAGCAGCAGATCAGGGTCATACGAGCAGTACTTC. This encodes CASSRSGSYEQYF.

The chain employs TRBV6-4 and TRBJ2-5; the match to TRBD2 covers 10 bases. The CDR3 spans 15 residues. Germline CDR1 is MRHNA and CDR2 is SNTAGT. The V gene end was trimmed by 0 bases and the J gene end by 5 bases; junction bases not matched to a gene: 3. The CDR3 spells CASSDSAGGPETQYF. CDR3 DNA sequence: TGTGCCAGCAGTGACTCAGCGGGGGGGCCGGAGACCCAGTACTTC.

The genes are TRBV7-9 and TRBJ2-7; D unresolved. Germline lookup yields CDR1 SEHNR and CDR2 FQNEAQ (reference sequence). CDR3 size: 14 residues. V lost 3 bases, J lost 0 bases, and 9 bases lay in between. The chain's CDR3 is CASSFRASSYEQYF. In DNA, the CDR3 is TGTGCCAGCAGCTTTAGAGCGAGCTCCTACGAGCAGTACTTC.

The chain employs TRBV30 and TRBJ1-2; possibly TRBD1 for D (5 bases). CDR1 is GTSNPN and CDR2 is SVGIG in the germline V gene (reference sequence). V dropped 1 base and J dropped 8 bases, with 17 bases sitting between them. The CDR3 extends over 14 amino acids. The CDR3 bases are TGTGCCTGGAGTGCCGACAGCCGAACAAGGGGCTACACCTTC. Translation: CAWSADSRTRGYTF.

This clone was seen a handful of times. This chain connects TRBV19 to TRBJ1-5, with TRBD1 matching 9 bases. The CDR3 length is 13 residues. Germline lookup yields CDR1 LNHDA and CDR2 SQIVND (reference sequence). With 11 bases clipped from V and 5 bases from J, the junction kept 7 bases outside the gene matches. The CDR3 here is CAGGQGRDQPQHF. The CDR3 nucleotides are TGTGCCGGGGGACAGGGACGGGATCAGCCCCAGCATTTT. Full variable domain (rest looked up from reference TRBV19 and TRBJ1-5): DGGITQSPKYLFRKEGQNVTLSCEQNLNHDAMYWYRQDPGQGLRLIYYSQIVNDFQKGDIAEGYSVSREKKESFPLTVTSAQKNPTAFYLCAGGQGRDQPQHFGDGTRLSIL.

There are a few counts of this clone. The rearrangement joins TRBV28 to TRBJ2-2; 11 nucleotides align to TRBD2. Germline CDR1 reads MDHEN; CDR2 reads SYDVKM. V dropped 1 base and J dropped 5; count of bases not matched to a gene: 6. The CDR3 contains 17 residues. The CDR3 DNA sequence: TGTGCCAGCAGTTTATTCGGACTAGCGGGTTTAACCGGGGAGCTGTTTTTT. Protein sequence: CASSLFGLAGLTGELFF.

The chain recombines TRBV10-2 with TRBJ2-1; tentatively, D is TRBD2 (5 bases). The germline V and J ends were trimmed by 2 bases and 8 bases, with 13 bases remaining between them. The CDR3 covers 14 residues. CDR1 is WSHSY, CDR2 SAAADI, per germline. For the CDR3, the DNA is TGCGCCAGCAGTGAGGCAGGACTTCCCTATGAGCAGTTCTTC. Its protein product is CASSEAGLPYEQFF.

The sample holds a few counts of this clone. This chain's CDR3 is CASSRGGGGPDTQYF. CDR3 sequence (DNA): TGTGCCAGCAGCCGGGGCGGAGGGGGCCCAGATACGCAGTATTTT. The chain carries TRBV5-8 and TRBJ2-3, with D tentatively TRBD1 (7 bases). The CDR3 is 15 residues long. Per germline, CDR1 SGHTS and CDR2 YDEGEE. Trimming stripped 4 bases from V and 4 bases from J, with 16 bases between.

The sample holds a few counts of this clone. The chain carries TRBV4-3 and TRBJ2-1; TRBD2 matches at 13 bases. V shed 1 base, J shed 2 bases, and the junction held 11 bases outside the gene matches. This CDR3 region has 20 residues. The V gene's germline CDR1 is LGHNA and CDR2 YSLEER. The chain's CDR3 is CASSQVPGTSGVRPYNEQFF. Written as DNA, the CDR3 is TGCGCCAGCAGCCAAGTTCCTGGGACTAGCGGGGTTAGGCCCTACAATGAGCAGTTCTTC.

The chain recombines TRBV11-2 with TRBJ1-1, with D unclear. The CDR3 loop spans 16 amino acids. CDR1 is SGHAT and CDR2 is FQNNGV in the germline V gene. V lost 1 base, J lost 4 bases, and 16 bases lay in between. This CDR3 reads CASSLVGLLRGTEAFF. In DNA, the CDR3 is TGTGCCAGCAGCTTAGTAGGACTTTTACGGGGCACTGAAGCTTTCTTT.

The V gene is TRBV15, the J gene TRBJ2-7, with 9 bases matching TRBD1. This CDR3 has 14 residues. Germline CDR1 and CDR2: LNHNV and YYDKDF (reference sequence). Losses at the gene ends were 6 bases for V and 2 bases for J; bases not matched to a gene: 5. The CDR3 DNA reads TGTGCCACCAGGCGGACAGGGGTTGCCTACGAGCAGTACTTC. Protein sequence: CATRRTGVAYEQYF.

This clone was observed a handful of times. V usage is TRBV7-9 and J usage is TRBJ2-7, with TRBD1 as a possible D gene (6 bases). In germline, CDR1 is SEHNR, CDR2 FQNEAQ (reference sequence). The CDR3 has 14 amino acids. Between the trimmed V and J ends, which lost 5 bases and 4 bases, there was a span of 15 bases. CDR3: CASSHREGPYEQYF. The CDR3 nucleotides read TGTGCCAGCAGCCACAGGGAAGGGCCTTACGAGCAGTACTTC.

This clone was counted only a few times. The sample holds other DNA sequences that translate to the same CDR3. This chain joins TRBV7-2 and TRBJ1-2, with 8 bases matching TRBD1. The CDR3 runs 14 residues. V dropped 5 bases and J dropped 4; count of bases not matched to a gene: 6. The germline CDR1 and CDR2 sequences are SGHTA and FQGNSA. CDR3 nucleotides: TGTGCCAGCAGCCCGGACAGGGTTGGCTATGGCTACACCTTC. Translating gives CASSPDRVGYGYTF.

This clone has just a few counts. V gene TRBV9 combines with J gene TRBJ2-1, with 10 bases aligning to TRBD2. The CDR3 covers 15 residues. Trimming removed 3 bases from V and 2 bases from J; junction bases left unmatched: 2. The germline gives CDR1 SGDLS, CDR2 YYNGEE. CDR3 DNA sequence: TGTGCCAGCAGCGGGACTAGCGGCCCCTACAATGAGCAGTTCTTC. It translates to CASSGTSGPYNEQFF.